This T cell receptor beta chain derives from a study of response to subunit inactivated influenza vaccine. Study-level results: Few additional T cells are recruited per seasonal influenza vaccination, authors suggested.

This clonotype has ten or more counts. Its antigen remains unknown. Via MiXCR, TCRdb re-called the RT-PCR reads, giving one row per CDR3 protein. Here the sample spans roughly 170,000 distinct CDR3 sequences, about 9% being singletons. Trimming cost V 4 bases and J 2 bases, with 18 bases left between them. This CDR3 is 16 amino acids long. From germline, CDR1 is MGHRA and CDR2 YSYEKL. The rearrangement links TRBV4-1 to TRBJ2-7; maybe TRBD1 (5 bases). The sample was non-naive T cells sorted from PBMCs, taken on the day of vaccination. This clonotype was sampled from a man aged 45 to 65 who received an inactivated influenza vaccine. The CDR3 sequence: CASSPVGRVKTYEQYF. The CDR3 nucleotides read TGCGCCAGCAGCCCCGTTGGCAGGGTCAAAACCTACGAGCAGTACTTC.